One sample yielded the 17 T cell receptor beta chains listed below, sequenced in a study of Japanese encephalitis immunity and Zika vaccine responses. CFSE-labeled PBMCs were cultured 6 to 7 days with peptide pools, each at about 1.1 ug/mL. TCRdb recomputed calls from the 5' RACE reads with MiXCR, one row per CDR3 protein. The sample consists of about 420 distinct CDR3 sequences, about 9.6% of them appearing once. The material sequenced was antigen-activated CD8+ T cells from blood, cultured, taken during a Zika inactivated vaccine study. These receptors came from an adult woman who received an inactivated Zika virus vaccine.

By its share, this clonotype is large (0.1 to 1%). V gene TRBV15 combines with J gene TRBJ1-4; D ambiguous. The CDR3 loop spans 13 amino acids. Germline V lookup: CDR1 LNHNV, CDR2 YYDKDF (reference sequence). The V gene lost 0 bases and the J gene lost 7 bases, with 6 bases spanning the gap. CDR3 in amino acids: CATSRDRFEKLFF. CDR3 bases: TGTGCCACCAGCAGAGATCGATTTGAAAAACTGTTTTTT.

This chain joins TRBV2 and TRBJ2-3; D is uncertain. The germline V and J ends were trimmed by 7 bases and 0 bases, with 11 bases remaining between them. Per germline, CDR1 SNHLY and CDR2 FYNNEI. This CDR3 is 14 amino acids long. This chain's CDR3 is CASIGRKSTDTQYF. The CDR3 DNA reads TGTGCCAGCATAGGGCGCAAAAGCACAGATACGCAGTATTTT.

This clonotype is medium-sized (0.01 to 0.1%). The rearrangement uses TRBV30 and TRBJ1-1; no clear D. This CDR3 spans 12 amino acids. CDR1 GTSNPN and CDR2 SVGIG come from the germline V gene (reference sequence). V shed 3 bases and J shed 0 bases, with 5 bases lying between them. CDR3 DNA sequence: TGTGCCTGGAGGAGGTTGAACACTGAAGCTTTCTTT. This translates into CAWRRLNTEAFF.

The table lists this clonotype with many counts. DNA for the CDR3: TGCGCCAAGCTTCGGACAGGGGGCAAAAAGCCCCAGCATTTT. Translation: CAKLRTGGKKPQHF. The chain uses TRBV10-1 and TRBJ1-5, with 11 nucleotides matching TRBD1. The CDR3 loop spans 14 amino acids. Looked up from germline, CDR1 is WNHNN and CDR2 is SYGVQD (reference sequence). Trimming removed 10 bases from V and 8 bases from J; junction bases left unmatched: 10.

The chain has TRBV6-5 and TRBJ1-5; TRBD1 aligns across 7 bases. Germline CDR1 MNHEY, CDR2 SVGAGI. The CDR3 covers 15 residues. V lost 2 bases, J lost 4 bases, and 5 bases stayed unmatched. For the CDR3, the DNA is TGTGCCAGCAGTTACCGGAGGGGGCGTAATCAGCCCCAGCATTTT. Translating gives CASSYRRGRNQPQHF.

This clonotype occurred many times. The chain is built from TRBV19 and TRBJ2-1; no reliable D call. Trimming shortened V by 1 base and J by 7 bases, and 5 bases separated the two germline ends. The CDR3 has 12 residues. The germline CDR1 and CDR2 sequences are LNHDA and SQIVND (reference sequence). The CDR3 region has the DNA TGTGCCAGTAGTATAGGGGCTAATGAGCAGTTCTTC. Protein product: CASSIGANEQFF.

Judged by abundance, this clonotype is large. The V call is TRBV15, the J call TRBJ2-3; 11 bases agree with TRBD2. V lost 0 bases, J lost 6 bases, and 2 bases stayed unmatched. Germline CDR1 reads LNHNV; CDR2 reads YYDKDF (reference sequence). CDR3 length: 15 amino acids. For the CDR3, the DNA is TGTGCCACCAGCAGAGAGAGGACTAGCGGGGATACGCAGTATTTT. This gives the protein CATSRERTSGDTQYF.

Sample share makes this clonotype medium-sized. The chain couples TRBV29-1 to TRBJ1-3; no firm D call. The germline CDR1 and CDR2 sequences are SQVTM and ANQGSEA. The CDR3 has 11 residues. The V end was cut by 2 bases, the J end by 4 bases, with 3 bases between. The DNA of the CDR3 is TGCAGCGTTGAACAGGGAAACACCATATATTTT. Amino acids: CSVEQGNTIYF.

This clonotype is labeled large. The V gene is TRBV6-5, the J gene TRBJ1-4; TRBD1 agrees at 11 bases. Losses at the gene ends were 6 bases for V and 7 bases for J; bases not matched to a gene: 4. The germline gives CDR1 MNHEY, CDR2 SVGAGI. The CDR3 extends over 14 amino acids. The CDR3 here is CASRGGTGGEKLFF. DNA of the CDR3: TGTGCCAGCAGGGGCGGGACAGGGGGTGAAAAACTGTTTTTT.

CDR3 coding DNA: TGTGCCAGCAGTGAAAGGGTAGTGCAAGATACGCAGTATTTT. It encodes CASSERVVQDTQYF. The chain is built from TRBV2 and TRBJ2-3; no firm D call. The V and J ends lost 2 bases and 5 bases respectively, with 11 bases between them. The germline CDR1 and CDR2 sequences are SNHLY and FYNNEI. The CDR3 runs to 14 residues. Full variable domain (outside the CDR3, taken from reference TRBV2 and TRBJ2-3): EPEVTQTPSHQVTQMGQEVILRCVPISNHLYFYWYRQILGQKVEFLVSFYNNEISEKSEIFDDQFSVERPDGSNFTLKIRSTKLEDSAMYFCASSERVVQDTQYFGPGTRLTVL.

This clonotype showed up many times. This sequence may be a read error, since a much larger clone differs from it by one base. The chain recombines TRBV29-1 with TRBJ1-2, with D possibly being TRBD1 (5 bases). The CDR3 runs to 15 residues. Germline CDR1 is SQVTM and CDR2 is ANQGSEA. V was clipped by 7 bases and J by 8 bases, with 26 bases between them. The CDR3 DNA sequence: TGCAGCGCCCCTCGAGGGGTATCTCGACGAAACGGCTACACCTTC. Translated: CSAPRGVSRRNGYTF.

This clonotype is deemed medium-sized. The gene calls are TRBV12-3 or TRBV12-4 and TRBJ1-1; D gene unclear. With 8 bases removed from V and 4 bases from J, the gap between germline ends came to 5 bases. The CDR3 length is 10 residues. DNA for the CDR3: TGTGCCAGCGGCGGCACTGAAGCTTTCTTT. Protein product: CASGGTEAFF.

This clonotype was seen many times. This chain connects TRBV13 to TRBJ1-4; weak D call: TRBD1 (5 bases). Germline CDR1 is PRHDT and CDR2 is FYEKMQ (reference sequence). The germline V and J ends were trimmed by 0 bases and 3 bases, with 11 bases remaining between them. The CDR3 is 16 amino acids. The CDR3 loop reads CASSLGQGMANEKLFF. DNA for the CDR3: TGTGCCAGCAGCTTAGGGCAGGGAATGGCTAATGAAAAACTGTTTTTT. Based on the CDR3 plus reference TRBV13 and TRBJ1-4, the full variable domain is AAGVIQSPRHLIKEKRETATLKCYPIPRHDTVYWYQQGPGQDPQFLISFYEKMQSDKGSIPDRFSAQQFSDYHSELNMSSLELGDSALYFCASSLGQGMANEKLFFGSGTQLSVL.

In this sample, this clonotype is medium-sized. The gene calls are TRBV10-1 and TRBJ2-7; no clear D gene. Trimming removed 7 bases from V and 3 bases from J, with 13 bases in between. CDR3 size: 13 residues. Per the germline V gene, CDR1 is WNHNN and CDR2 is SYGVQD (reference sequence). CDR3 sequence reads: CASIRAAVYEQYF. The CDR3 DNA reads as TGCGCCAGCATCCGTGCGGCGGTCTACGAGCAGTACTTC.

This clonotype is labeled large (0.1 to 1%). This chain links TRBV27 with TRBJ2-5, with D tentatively TRBD1 (7 bases). V shed 6 bases and J shed 5 bases, with 22 bases lying between them. CDR1 MNHEY and CDR2 SMNVEV come from the germline V gene (reference sequence). CDR3 length: 16 residues. CDR3 amino acids: CASSWDAEGAGETQYF. The DNA of the CDR3 is TGTGCCAGCAGCTGGGACGCGGAGGGGGCAGGGGAGACCCAGTACTTC.

The V call is TRBV6-5, the J call TRBJ2-2; TRBD2 aligns across 7 bases. This CDR3 contains 17 residues. Germline V gene sequence: CDR1 MNHEY, CDR2 SVGAGI. V was pared by 4 bases and J by 0 bases, with 8 bases of the junction left unmatched. This CDR3 is CASSSLVGGANTGELFF. The CDR3 DNA reads TGTGCCAGCAGTTCTCTGGTGGGGGGGGCGAACACCGGGGAGCTGTTTTTT.

This clonotype came up many times. Because the CDR3's place on the DNA is in doubt, the DNA is left out and the CDR3 is given as listed by TCRdb. This chain uses TRBV6-5 with TRBJ2-2; the table's D call, TRBD1, was not checked against the DNA. The CDR3 spans 16 residues, counting both ends. Looked up from germline, CDR1 is MNHEY and CDR2 is SVGAGI. The CDR3 loop reads CASSYTRMGGPGSCFF.